The 8 T cell receptor beta chains listed next were all sequenced from one sample in a study of blood T cell repertoires in COVID-19. Assay: immunoSEQ multiplex PCR; the TCRdb copy retains only in-frame clones and omits some. The sample contains 200,000 or so clones, 80% to 90% of which appear only once. The source material was PBMCs or T cells enriched from blood (not recorded which). These receptor sequences come from a woman aged 18-29 years in a cohort exposed to, infected with or recovered from COVID-19 (not recorded which).

In its sample, this clone was seen once. The J gene is TRBJ1-2, the V gene TRBV14; TRBD1 matches at 8 bases. Trimming removed 1 base from V and 4 bases from J; junction bases left unmatched: 11. The CDR3 sequence is 17 residues long. CDR1 is SGHDN, CDR2 FVKESK, per germline. The CDR3 bases are TGTGCCAGCAGCCAAGGTGTTTGGCAGGGGGCCTTCTATGGCTACACCTTC. Its translation: CASSQGVWQGAFYGYTF.

The rearrangement links TRBV7-2 to TRBJ2-7; 8 bases are shared with TRBD2. The V gene end was trimmed by 3 bases and the J gene end by 0 bases; junction bases not matched to a gene: 4. Germline assignment: CDR1 SGHTA and CDR2 FQGNSA. The CDR3 sequence is 15 residues long. The CDR3 nucleotides are TGTGCCAGCAGCTTGGGACTAGTCGACTCCTACGAGCAGTACTTC. This codes for CASSLGLVDSYEQYF.

The chain carries TRBV11-1 and TRBJ1-2, with 7 nucleotides matching TRBD1. With 4 bases clipped from V and 4 bases from J, the junction kept 6 bases outside the gene matches. CDR1 SGHAT and CDR2 FQDESV come from the germline V gene (reference sequence). The CDR3 spans 14 residues. The CDR3 DNA sequence: TGTGCCAGCAGCTACAACAACAGGGGCTATGGCTACACCTTC. This gives the protein CASSYNNRGYGYTF.

This chain links TRBV7-2 with TRBJ1-5; D not certain. The CDR3 totals 13 residues. V lost 8 bases and J lost 11, with 19 bases in between. Germline V lookup: CDR1 SGHTA, CDR2 FQGNSA. The CDR3 reads CASSPETGWTQHF. In nucleotides, the CDR3 is TGTGCCAGCTCCCCGGAGACCGGATGGACCCAGCATTTT.

This clone has a single count. The chain combines TRBV25-1 with TRBJ1-3, with D perhaps TRBD1 (5 bases). CDR3 length: 15 amino acids. From germline, CDR1 is MGHDK and CDR2 SYGVNS. V was clipped by 4 bases and J by 0 bases, with 10 bases between them. The CDR3 region is CASSVGQFSGNTIYF. CDR3 in DNA: TGTGCCAGCAGTGTGGGGCAGTTCTCTGGAAACACCATATATTTT.

CDR3 protein: CASRSTGLDTEAFF. CDR3 nucleotides: TGTGCCAGCAGATCCACAGGGTTGGACACTGAAGCTTTCTTT. This chain joins TRBV28 and TRBJ1-1; tentative D call: TRBD1 (6 bases). V lost 6 bases, J lost 3 bases, and 14 bases lay in between. The CDR3 contains 14 residues. Germline V lookup: CDR1 MDHEN, CDR2 SYDVKM.

The chain links TRBV7-8 to TRBJ1-1; D is unclear. Trimming took 1 base from V and 4 from J, leaving 7 bases between them. Germline V gene lookup returns CDR1 SGHVS and CDR2 FQNEAQ. There are 13 residues in the CDR3. In nucleotides, the CDR3 is TGTGCCAGCAGCTTAGAGACGGGCACTGAAGCTTTCTTT. This codes for CASSLETGTEAFF.

This chain connects TRBV5-4 to TRBJ2-6; D perhaps matches TRBD1 (6 bases). Germline V gene lookup returns CDR1 SGHNT and CDR2 YYREEE (reference sequence). This CDR3 is 15 amino acids long. Trimming removed 3 bases at V and 4 bases at J, with 11 bases between. The CDR3 spells CASSYTGLGANVLTF. The CDR3 DNA reads TGTGCCAGCAGCTATACAGGGTTGGGGGCCAACGTCCTGACTTTC.